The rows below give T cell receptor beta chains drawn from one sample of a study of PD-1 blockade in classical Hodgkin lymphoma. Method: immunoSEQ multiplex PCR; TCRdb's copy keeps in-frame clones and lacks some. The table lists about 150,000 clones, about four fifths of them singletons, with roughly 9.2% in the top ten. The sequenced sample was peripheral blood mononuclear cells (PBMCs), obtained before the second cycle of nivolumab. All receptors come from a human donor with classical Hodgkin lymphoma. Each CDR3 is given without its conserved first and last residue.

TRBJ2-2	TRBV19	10	ASSTYTGELF
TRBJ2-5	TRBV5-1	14	ASSLGLAGGLETQY
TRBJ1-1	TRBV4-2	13	ASSQDRGEGRSAF
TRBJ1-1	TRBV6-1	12	ASSRQGRNTEAF
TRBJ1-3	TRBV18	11	ASSPQPGNTIY
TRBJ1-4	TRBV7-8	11	ASSFEGNEKLF
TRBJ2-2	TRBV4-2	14	ASSQVVGGNTGELF
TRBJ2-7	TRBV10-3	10	AISESLDEQY
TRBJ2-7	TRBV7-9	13	ASSLDRGLSYEQY
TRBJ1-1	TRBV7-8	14	ASSSPAGALNTEAF
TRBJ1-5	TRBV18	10	ASQGGDQPQH
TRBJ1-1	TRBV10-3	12	AISGDSIGTEAF
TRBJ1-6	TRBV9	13	ASSVDVTSYSPLH
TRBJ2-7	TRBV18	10	ASSPLIYEQY
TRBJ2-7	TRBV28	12	ASSQRTGGYEQY
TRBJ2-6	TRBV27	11	ASRHTGANVLT
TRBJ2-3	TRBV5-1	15	ASSLVSSGGNTDTQY
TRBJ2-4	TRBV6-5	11	ASSYGQDTIQY
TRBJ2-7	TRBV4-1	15	ASSQGEGLAGSYEQY
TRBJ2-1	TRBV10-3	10	AIGTSGVEQF
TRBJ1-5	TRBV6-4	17	ASSDSEFSARFGNQPQH
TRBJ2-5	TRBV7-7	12	ASSLVLGGETQY
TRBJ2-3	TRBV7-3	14	ASSSVAGGQRDTQY
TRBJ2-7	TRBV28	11	ASSFRGAYEQY
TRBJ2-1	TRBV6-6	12	ASSPVGGSNEQF
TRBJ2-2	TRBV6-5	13	ASSYEGGGTGELF